The rows below give T cell receptor beta chains drawn from one sample of a study of human T cells and chemical hapten exposure. TCRdb itself ran the RACE reads through MiXCR, one entry per CDR3 protein. The profile shows tens of thousands of distinct CDR3 sequences, approximately 10% of them singletons. The material was whole blood, obtained in connection with sensitization to the hapten diphenylcyclopropenone (DPC). All receptors derive from a woman between 50 and 59 years old with alopecia areata. Some clones in this sample may be carry-over from other donors' samples. Both conserved end residues are part of each CDR3. The D gene is left open where the match is weak. The listing skips clone size in some rows; elsewhere it reads once, few, many or a size class.

TGCAGCGTAGGGACAGGGGGCCAAGAGACCCAGTACTTC	CSVGTGGQETQYF	TRBV29-1	TRBJ2-5	TRBD1	few
TGTGCCAGCAGCTTAGGCTCAAACACTGAAGCTTTCTTT	CASSLGSNTEAFF	TRBV7-6	TRBJ1-1	.	many
TGTGCCACCAGTGATTTGGCCAAAGGAATAGCGCGGAATGAGCAGTTCTTC	CATSDLAKGIARNEQFF	TRBV24-1	TRBJ2-1	.	few
TGTGCCAGCAGCTTAGGGCAGGGAGGACCCAATGAGCAGTTCTTC	CASSLGQGGPNEQFF	TRBV7-9	TRBJ2-1	.	.
TGCAGTGCGGGGAGTGGGGGGAATACGCAGTATTTT	CSAGSGGNTQYF	TRBV20-1	TRBJ2-3	.	once
TGTGCCAGCAGCCAGCCGGGACAGGGGGCTTATACGCAGTATTTT	CASSQPGQGAYTQYF	TRBV11-2	TRBJ2-3	TRBD1	.
TGCAGTGCCCCGCGGGACACTGAAGCTTTCTTT	CSAPRDTEAFF	TRBV20-1	TRBJ1-1	.	few
TGTGCCAGCAGCTACCAACCCGGGACCGTTGGGGAGACCCAGTACTTC	CASSYQPGTVGETQYF	TRBV7-2	TRBJ2-5	.	few
TGTGCCAGCAGTGCGCCGGGACAGGGAACCGGGGAGCTGTTTTTT	CASSAPGQGTGELFF	TRBV28	TRBJ2-2	TRBD1	.
TGTGCCAGCAGCTCCGGACTAGCGAGGCAAGAGACCCAGTACTTC	CASSSGLARQETQYF	TRBV12-3/TRBV12-4	TRBJ2-5	TRBD2	many